This is a list of T cell receptor beta chains from one sample in a study of cytomegalovirus exposure and HLA in healthy donors. Sequenced by immunoSEQ multiplex PCR; TCRdb stores in-frame clones only, minus some. In the table there are about 180,000 clones, approximately 77% of which are singletons. Sequencing was done on a sample of PBMCs. These receptors were taken from a female donor in good health and CMV-seronegative. Both conserved end residues are part of each CDR3. The order of the fields is clone size, J gene, V gene, D gene, CDR3 DNA, CDR3 protein. D genes are given only for firm matches. Only some rows state a clone size, as once, few, many or a class for expanded clones.

clone_size: -; j_call: TRBJ1-2; v_call: TRBV11-3; d_call: -; cdr3_nt: TGTGCCAGCAGCTTAGCCGGGGGTTTGGGCTACACCTTC; cdr3_aa: CASSLAGGLGYTF
clone_size: once; j_call: TRBJ2-2; v_call: TRBV7-2; d_call: -; cdr3_nt: TGTGCATGGCGGGGCCCCGGGGAGCTGTTTTTT; cdr3_aa: CAWRGPGELFF
clone_size: -; j_call: TRBJ1-6; v_call: TRBV19; d_call: -; cdr3_nt: TGTGCCAGTAGTATTCAGGGGCCTGATTCACCCCTCCACTTT; cdr3_aa: CASSIQGPDSPLHF
clone_size: -; j_call: TRBJ2-1; v_call: TRBV7-9; d_call: TRBD2; cdr3_nt: TGTGCCAGCAGCTTAGATAGCGGGAGAATCGGTGAGCAGTTCTTC; cdr3_aa: CASSLDSGRIGEQFF
clone_size: -; j_call: TRBJ1-1; v_call: TRBV7-9; d_call: -; cdr3_nt: TGTGCCAGCAGCTTTGGTCTGGGCCCGAACACTGAAGCTTTCTTT; cdr3_aa: CASSFGLGPNTEAFF
clone_size: few; j_call: TRBJ1-2; v_call: TRBV2; d_call: -; cdr3_nt: TGTGCCAGCAGTGATCGGGCAGGGATAAGCGGCTACACCTTC; cdr3_aa: CASSDRAGISGYTF
clone_size: -; j_call: TRBJ2-7; v_call: TRBV4-3; d_call: TRBD1; cdr3_nt: TGCGCCAGCAGCCAAGATCTGGGGACAGGGAAAGCCAACGAGCAGTACTTC; cdr3_aa: CASSQDLGTGKANEQYF
clone_size: once; j_call: TRBJ2-3; v_call: TRBV4-2; d_call: TRBD1; cdr3_nt: TGTGCCAGCAGCCAAGCCGCGACAGGGGCGCGGGATACGCAGTATTTT; cdr3_aa: CASSQAATGARDTQYF
clone_size: -; j_call: TRBJ2-7; v_call: TRBV28; d_call: TRBD1; cdr3_nt: TGTGCCAGCTCGATCGACAGGGGGAAAAACGAGCAGTACTTC; cdr3_aa: CASSIDRGKNEQYF
clone_size: -; j_call: TRBJ1-2; v_call: TRBV29-1; d_call: TRBD1; cdr3_nt: TGCAGCGTTGTGCACAGGGGTGAGAGTGGCTACACCTTC; cdr3_aa: CSVVHRGESGYTF
clone_size: -; j_call: TRBJ2-7; v_call: TRBV30; d_call: -; cdr3_nt: TGTGCCTCAATAGTAGCGTCTTCCTACGAGCAGTACTTC; cdr3_aa: CASIVASSYEQYF
clone_size: -; j_call: TRBJ1-4; v_call: TRBV10-1; d_call: -; cdr3_nt: TGCGCCAGCAACGAGGTCGGGGGAACTAATGAAAAACTGTTTTTT; cdr3_aa: CASNEVGGTNEKLFF
clone_size: few; j_call: TRBJ1-1; v_call: TRBV11-2; d_call: -; cdr3_nt: TGTGCCAGCAGCTTAGATCTCACAGGGCTATTGAACACTGAAGCTTTCTTT; cdr3_aa: CASSLDLTGLLNTEAFF
clone_size: few; j_call: TRBJ1-5; v_call: TRBV4-3; d_call: -; cdr3_nt: TGCGCCAGCAGCCAAGATGCGGCGGGGAATCAGCCCCAGCATTTT; cdr3_aa: CASSQDAAGNQPQHF
clone_size: -; j_call: TRBJ1-2; v_call: TRBV5-5; d_call: TRBD1; cdr3_nt: TGTGCCAGCAGCTTGGAGCCCGGGACAGTCTATGGCTACACCTTC; cdr3_aa: CASSLEPGTVYGYTF
clone_size: -; j_call: TRBJ1-2; v_call: TRBV9; d_call: -; cdr3_nt: TGTGCCAGCAGCGTAGATGCAGAATATGGCTACACCTTC; cdr3_aa: CASSVDAEYGYTF
clone_size: -; j_call: TRBJ2-7; v_call: TRBV6-5; d_call: -; cdr3_nt: TGTGCCAGCAGAGGAGGGCCAGCTAGTTACGAGCAGTACTTC; cdr3_aa: CASRGGPASYEQYF
clone_size: -; j_call: TRBJ1-2; v_call: TRBV6-5; d_call: TRBD1; cdr3_nt: TGTGCCAGCAGTTATCCGGGACAGGTCCTTTATGGCTACACCTTC; cdr3_aa: CASSYPGQVLYGYTF